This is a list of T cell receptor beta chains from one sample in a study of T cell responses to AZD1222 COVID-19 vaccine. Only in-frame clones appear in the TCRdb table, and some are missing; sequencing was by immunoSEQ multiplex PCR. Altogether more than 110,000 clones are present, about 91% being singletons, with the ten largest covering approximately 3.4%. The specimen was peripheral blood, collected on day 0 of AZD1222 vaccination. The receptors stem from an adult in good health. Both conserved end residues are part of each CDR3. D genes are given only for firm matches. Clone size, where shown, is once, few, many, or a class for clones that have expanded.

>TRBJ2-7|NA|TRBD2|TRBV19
CASSSGLADLYEQYF
TGTGCCAGTAGTTCGGGACTAGCGGACCTCTACGAGCAGTACTTC
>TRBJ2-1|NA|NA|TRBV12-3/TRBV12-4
CASSFTGLNEQFF
TGTGCCAGCAGTTTCACAGGGTTAAATGAGCAGTTCTTC
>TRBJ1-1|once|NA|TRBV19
CASSPTGWTEAFF
TGTGCCAGTAGTCCCACTGGTTGGACTGAAGCTTTCTTT
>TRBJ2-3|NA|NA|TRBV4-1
CASSQITGAAFSQYF
TGCGCCAGCAGCCAAATAACGGGAGCAGCGTTTTCGCAGTATTTT
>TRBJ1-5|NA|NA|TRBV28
CASKTRGLDDRPQHF
TGTGCCAGTAAAACCAGGGGACTAGACGATCGGCCCCAGCATTTT
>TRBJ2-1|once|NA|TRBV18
CASSPQGTDNEQFF
TGTGCCAGCTCACCTCAGGGGACCGACAATGAGCAGTTCTTC
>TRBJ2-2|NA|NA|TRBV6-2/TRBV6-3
CASTPSGTGRTGELFF
TGTGCCAGCACCCCAAGCGGGACAGGACGCACCGGGGAGCTGTTTTTT
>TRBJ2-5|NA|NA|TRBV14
CASSQEEETQYF
TGTGCCAGCAGCCAAGAGGAAGAGACCCAGTACTTC
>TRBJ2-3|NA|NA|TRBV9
CASSVLHTDTQYF
TGTGCCAGCAGCGTTCTACACACAGATACGCAGTATTTT
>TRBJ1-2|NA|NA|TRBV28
CASSLRGGANYGYTF
TGTGCCAGCAGTTTAAGGGGGGGCGCTAACTATGGCTACACCTTC
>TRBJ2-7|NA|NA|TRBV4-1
CASSQWKGYEQYF
TGCGCCAGCAGCCAATGGAAAGGTTACGAGCAGTACTTC
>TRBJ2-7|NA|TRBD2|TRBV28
CASSSVAGNPDEQYF
TGTGCCAGCAGTTCCGTAGCGGGGAATCCGGACGAGCAGTACTTC
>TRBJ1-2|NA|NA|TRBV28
CASSHRGIRGYTF
TGTGCCAGCAGTCATAGGGGGATCCGGGGCTACACCTTC
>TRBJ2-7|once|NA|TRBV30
CAWSTRLYEQYF
TGTGCCTGGAGTACCAGATTGTACGAGCAGTACTTC
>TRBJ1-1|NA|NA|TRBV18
CASSPRGSRDTEAFF
TGTGCCAGCTCACCACGGGGGAGCCGGGACACTGAAGCTTTCTTT
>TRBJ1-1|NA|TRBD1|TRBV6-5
CASRGQMNTEAFF
TGTGCCAGCAGGGGACAGATGAACACTGAAGCTTTCTTT
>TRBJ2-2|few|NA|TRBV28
CAILRGDFTGELFF
TGTGCCATTCTTAGGGGTGATTTTACCGGGGAGCTGTTTTTT
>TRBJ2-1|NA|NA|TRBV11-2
CASSSRDTRSYNEQFF
TGTGCCAGCAGCTCGAGGGACACCCGCTCCTACAATGAGCAGTTCTTC
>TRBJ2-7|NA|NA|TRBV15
CATSREVEGVGSYEQYF
TGTGCCACCAGCAGAGAGGTTGAGGGTGTGGGCTCCTACGAGCAGTACTTC
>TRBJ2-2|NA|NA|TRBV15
CATSPPHAMANTGELFF
TGTGCCACCAGCCCCCCCCATGCCATGGCGAACACCGGGGAGCTGTTTTTT
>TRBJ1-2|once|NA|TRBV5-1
CASRGSGTYYGYTF
TGCGCCAGCAGGGGGTCTGGGACCTACTATGGCTACACCTTC
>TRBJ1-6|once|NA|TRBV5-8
CASSLDGRGDSPLHF
TGTGCCAGCAGCTTGGATGGCAGGGGTGATTCACCCCTCCACTTT
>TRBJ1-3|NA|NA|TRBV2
CASSEALRDKNTIYF
TGTGCCAGCAGTGAAGCGCTTCGCGACAAAAACACCATATATTTT
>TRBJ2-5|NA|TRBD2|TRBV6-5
CASTWTSGSFETQYF
TGTGCCAGCACCTGGACTAGCGGGAGTTTCGAGACCCAGTACTTC
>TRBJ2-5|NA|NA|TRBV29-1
CSAKEETQYF
TGCAGCGCAAAAGAAGAGACCCAGTACTTC
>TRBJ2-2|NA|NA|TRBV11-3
CASSFTFTGELFF
TGTGCCAGCAGCTTCACTTTCACCGGGGAGCTGTTTTTT
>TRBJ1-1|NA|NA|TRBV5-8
CASSLWFEAFF
TGTGCCAGCAGCTTGTGGTTTGAAGCTTTCTTT
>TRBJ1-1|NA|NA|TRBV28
CASRGSGTEAFF
TGTGCCAGCAGGGGTAGCGGCACTGAAGCTTTCTTT
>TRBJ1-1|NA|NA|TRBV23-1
CASSQSCDRLNTEAFF
TGCGCCAGCAGTCAATCCTGCGACAGGTTGAACACTGAAGCTTTCTTT
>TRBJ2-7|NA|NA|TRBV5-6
CASALGSYEQYF
TGTGCCAGCGCCCTCGGCTCCTACGAGCAGTACTTC
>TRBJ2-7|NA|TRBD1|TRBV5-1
CASSPIPGQGVGEQYF
TGCGCCAGCAGTCCTATTCCGGGACAGGGGGTGGGCGAGCAGTACTTC
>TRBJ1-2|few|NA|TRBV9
CASSVGAGLHPDYGYTF
TGTGCCAGCAGCGTAGGGGCAGGGCTACACCCCGACTATGGCTACACCTTC
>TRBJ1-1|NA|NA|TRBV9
CASSGTALNTEAFF
TGTGCCAGCAGCGGAACAGCCTTGAACACTGAAGCTTTCTTT
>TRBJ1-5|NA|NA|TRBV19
CASFAWTTNQPQHF
TGTGCCAGCTTTGCGTGGACTACCAATCAGCCCCAGCATTTT
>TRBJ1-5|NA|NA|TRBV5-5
CASSLRGDQPQHF
TGTGCCAGCAGCTTGAGAGGGGATCAGCCCCAGCATTTT
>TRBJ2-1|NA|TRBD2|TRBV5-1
CASSLAPGSRGDEQFF
TGCGCCAGCAGCTTGGCCCCCGGGAGCCGGGGGGATGAGCAGTTCTTC
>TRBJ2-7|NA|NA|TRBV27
CASRGVRGVYEQYF
TGTGCCAGCAGGGGGGTGAGGGGGGTCTACGAGCAGTACTTC
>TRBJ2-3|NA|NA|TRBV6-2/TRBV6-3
CASSLLLGDTQYF
TGTGCCAGCAGCTTACTCCTAGGGGATACGCAGTATTTT
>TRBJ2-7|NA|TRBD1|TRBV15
CATSRVTGVSSYEQYF
TGTGCCACCAGCAGGGTGACAGGGGTAAGCTCCTACGAGCAGTACTTC
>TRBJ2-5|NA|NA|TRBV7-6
CASSLGNQETQYF
TGTGCCAGCAGCTTGGGCAACCAAGAGACCCAGTACTTC
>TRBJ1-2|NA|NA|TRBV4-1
CASSQDNSSPYGYTF
TGCGCCAGCAGCCAAGATAACAGTTCCCCATATGGCTACACCTTC
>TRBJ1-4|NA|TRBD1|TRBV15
CATSGDRRGEKLFF
TGTGCCACCAGCGGGGACAGGCGGGGTGAAAAACTGTTTTTT
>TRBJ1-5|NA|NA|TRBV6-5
CASTTFGGQPQHF
TGTGCCAGCACCACATTCGGCGGGCAGCCCCAGCATTTT
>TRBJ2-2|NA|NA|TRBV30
CAWNQGYDTGELFF
TGTGCCTGGAACCAGGGTTATGACACCGGGGAGCTGTTTTTT
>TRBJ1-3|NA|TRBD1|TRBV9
CASAGGDRGTNTIYF
TGTGCCAGCGCAGGGGGGGACAGGGGTACAAACACCATATATTTT
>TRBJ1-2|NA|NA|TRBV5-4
CASSEQGISGYTF
TGTGCCAGCTCGGAACAGGGTATTTCTGGCTACACCTTC
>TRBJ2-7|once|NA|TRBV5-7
CASRVRGRGEQYF
TGTGCCAGCAGAGTGCGGGGAAGGGGCGAGCAGTACTTC
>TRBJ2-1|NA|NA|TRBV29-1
CSGGTLNNEQFF
TGCAGCGGCGGTACACTCAACAATGAGCAGTTCTTC
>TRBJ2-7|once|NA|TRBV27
CASRTVERWGVEQYF
TGTGCCAGCCGAACTGTCGAACGATGGGGAGTCGAGCAGTACTTC
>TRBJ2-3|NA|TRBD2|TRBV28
CASSLWALTIPGLAGRSTDTQYF
TGTGCCAGCAGTTTATGGGCTCTCACTATTCCGGGACTAGCGGGTAGAAGCACAGATACGCAGTATTTT
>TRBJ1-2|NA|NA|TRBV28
CASSLNRYGYTF
TGTGCCAGCAGTTTAAACAGATATGGCTACACCTTC
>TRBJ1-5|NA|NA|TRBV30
CAWRDQVNQPQHF
TGTGCCTGGAGAGATCAGGTTAATCAGCCCCAGCATTTT
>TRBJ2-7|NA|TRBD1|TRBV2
CASLRQGSYEQYF
TGTGCCAGCCTGCGACAGGGCTCCTACGAGCAGTACTTC
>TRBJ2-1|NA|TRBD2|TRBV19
CASSPLAGSNNEQFF
TGTGCCAGTAGTCCACTAGCGGGATCGAACAATGAGCAGTTCTTC
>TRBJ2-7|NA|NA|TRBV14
CASSNFETSSYEQYF
TGTGCCAGCAGCAACTTCGAGACCAGCTCCTACGAGCAGTACTTC